The 11 T cell receptor beta chains reported below all come from one sample, sequenced in a study of cytomegalovirus exposure and HLA in healthy donors (dated by TCRdb to the late 2010s). The library was produced with the immunoSEQ multiplex PCR assay. For the multiplex PCR, a mixture combining 60 forward primers for TCR Vbeta segments and 13 reverse primers for TCR Jbeta segments was used. TCRdb provides this immuneACCESS table in a form limited to in-frame rearrangements. Some clones are lacking; in checked studies, under half of them reflect an unresolved V gene, and why the rest are absent is not known. The sample's table lists a count of 150,000 or so clones. The leading ten clones occupy about 2.2% of the sample. The sequencing input was PBMCs. Every receptor here comes from a young woman in good health and CMV-seronegative.

The chain recombines TRBV7-9 with TRBJ2-5; D possibly corresponds to TRBD1 (5 bases). V gave up 4 bases and J gave up 5 bases, with 11 bases separating them. This CDR3 spans 13 amino acids. The germline gives CDR1 SEHNR, CDR2 FQNEAQ (reference sequence). CDR3 in amino acids: CASSSMAGETQYF. CDR3 sequence (DNA): TGTGCCAGCAGCTCCATGGCAGGGGAGACCCAGTACTTC.

The chain joins TRBV28 to TRBJ1-4; D is unclear. CDR1 and CDR2 from the germline V gene are MDHEN and SYDVKM. The CDR3 sequence is 13 residues long. V was pared by 10 bases and J by 0 bases, with 9 bases between. This CDR3 is CATFSATNEKLFF. For the CDR3, the DNA is TGTGCCACCTTTTCCGCAACTAATGAAAAACTGTTTTTT. Variable domain in full (rest from reference TRBV28 and TRBJ1-4): DVKVTQSSRYLVKRTGEKVFLECVQDMDHENMFWYRQDPGLGLRLIYFSYDVKMKEKGDIPEGYSVSREKKERFSLILESASTNQTSMYLCATFSATNEKLFFGSGTQLSVL.

V gene TRBV11-2 combines with J gene TRBJ2-2; 11 bases align to TRBD1. From germline, CDR1 is SGHAT and CDR2 FQNNGV. V shed 5 bases and J 3 bases; nucleotides not matched to a gene: 8. The length of the CDR3 is 17 residues. In DNA form, the CDR3 reads TGTGCCAGCAGCCCATGGACAGGGGGCTATCACACCGGGGAGCTGTTTTTT. This translates into CASSPWTGGYHTGELFF.

The rearrangement uses TRBV10-3 and TRBJ2-3; D remains ambiguous. CDR1 and CDR2 from the germline V gene are ENHRY and SYGVKD. Trimming cost V 1 base and J 2 bases, with 7 bases left between them. This CDR3 spans 14 amino acids. CDR3 sequence reads: CAISELANTDTQYF. In DNA, the CDR3 is TGTGCCATCAGTGAGTTAGCCAACACAGATACGCAGTATTTT.

The chain carries TRBV7-2 and TRBJ2-7, with TRBD2 matching over 8 bases. Germline trimming cut 5 bases from V and 0 bases from J; bases unmatched to any gene: 6. The CDR3 has 15 residues. Germline lookup yields CDR1 SGHTA and CDR2 FQGNSA. Here the CDR3 reads CASSVWAGGSYEQYV. The DNA for the CDR3 is TGTGCCAGCAGCGTATGGGCGGGAGGCTCCTACGAGCAGTACGTC.

J is TRBJ1-2 and V is TRBV2; no clear D. This CDR3 region has 10 residues. V lost 6 bases and J 8 bases, leaving 7 bases between the germline ends. Germline V gene data show CDR1 as SNHLY and CDR2 as FYNNEI. The CDR3 nucleotides read TGTGCCAGCAGGAGCGGAGGCTACACCTTC. Amino acid sequence: CASRSGGYTF.

This chain joins TRBV5-1 and TRBJ2-3; D may be TRBD2 (5 bases). V was shortened by 0 bases and J by 0 bases, with 17 bases between the two germline ends. Germline lookup yields CDR1 SGHRS and CDR2 YFSETQ. The CDR3 runs to 18 residues. The CDR3 here is CASSLALGSVRSTDTQYF. In DNA, the CDR3 is TGCGCCAGCAGCTTGGCCTTGGGTAGCGTTCGAAGCACAGATACGCAGTATTTT.

The V gene is TRBV5-1, the J gene TRBJ1-1; tentatively, D is TRBD1 (6 bases). V lost 5 bases to trimming and J lost 0 bases, with 11 bases between them. The CDR3 sequence is 14 residues long. Germline loops: CDR1 SGHRS, CDR2 YFSETQ. This CDR3 reads CASRGDTMNTEAFF. The CDR3 region has the DNA TGCGCCAGCAGGGGGGACACAATGAACACTGAAGCTTTCTTT. The full variable domain, its missing parts supplied by reference TRBV5-1 and TRBJ1-1, is KAGVTQTPRYLIKTRGQQVTLSCSPISGHRSVSWYQQTPGQGLQFLFEYFSETQRNKGNFPGRFSGRQFSNSRSEMNVSTLELGDSALYLCASRGDTMNTEAFFGQGTRLTVV.

The chain is built from TRBV25-1 and TRBJ1-2; unclear D gene. In germline, CDR1 is MGHDK, CDR2 SYGVNS. Deletions cut 6 bases from V and 0 bases from J, with 5 bases between. The CDR3 runs 12 residues. Written as DNA, the CDR3 is TGTGCCAGCAGGTCTACTAACTATGGCTACACCTTC. Translated, it gives CASRSTNYGYTF.

The gene calls are TRBV10-3 and TRBJ1-2; D perhaps matches TRBD1 (6 bases). Germline loops: CDR1 ENHRY, CDR2 SYGVKD. The CDR3 is 15 amino acids. The V end was cut by 2 bases, the J end by 4 bases, with 14 bases between. The CDR3 is CAISEPEQGVYGYTF. For the CDR3, the DNA is TGTGCCATCAGTGAGCCTGAACAGGGTGTCTATGGCTACACCTTC.

This chain connects TRBV15 to TRBJ2-2, with D tentatively TRBD2 (5 bases). Between the trimmed V and J ends, which lost 1 base and 1 base, there was a span of 10 bases. The CDR3 totals 16 residues. Looked up from germline, CDR1 is LNHNV and CDR2 is YYDKDF (reference sequence). The CDR3 loop reads CATSRVGRENTGELFF. The CDR3 DNA is TGTGCCACCAGCAGAGTTGGACGGGAGAACACCGGGGAGCTGTTTTTT.